The 8 T cell receptor beta chains below come from one sample, sequenced in a study of cytomegalovirus exposure and HLA in healthy donors. 13 Jbeta primers and 60 Vbeta primers were used for the PCR. Data came from immunoSEQ multiplex PCR; TCRdb stores just in-frame clones and leaves some out. The sample table sets out some 48,000 clones. The source material was PBMCs. The receptor source for this set is a man aged 35 to 55 in good health and CMV-seropositive.

The rearrangement uses TRBV9 and TRBJ2-7, with TRBD2 matching over 7 bases. Trimming at V came to 1 base and at J to 6 bases, leaving 10 bases not matched to a gene. The CDR3 loop spans 15 amino acids. Germline V gene data show CDR1 as SGDLS and CDR2 as YYNGEE. The CDR3 loop is CASSVSGGSGFEQYF. The DNA of the CDR3 is TGTGCCAGCAGCGTATCGGGCGGGAGCGGGTTCGAGCAGTACTTC.

The chain combines TRBV23-1 with TRBJ1-5; 9 bases match TRBD1. TRBV23-1 is sorted into the ORF group, with uncertain function. The CDR3 length is 20 residues. V was clipped by 8 bases and J by 1 base; unmatched bases: 21. The CDR3 protein is CASFYPYHGQGQVSNQPQHF. The DNA for the CDR3 is TGCGCCAGCTTTTACCCCTACCATGGACAGGGGCAGGTGAGCAATCAGCCCCAGCATTTT.

The chain couples TRBV4-2 to TRBJ2-7; TRBD2 matches 10 bases. The junction had 6 bases not matched to a gene; V was cut back by 5 bases and J by 2 bases. This CDR3 contains 15 residues. The germline gives CDR1 LGHNA, CDR2 YNFKEQ. CDR3 protein: CASSSHSGGTYEQYF. The CDR3 bases are TGTGCCAGCAGCTCGCATAGCGGGGGGACCTACGAGCAGTACTTC.

The chain couples TRBV5-1 to TRBJ1-2; no clear D gene. V lost 9 bases and J lost 2, with 14 bases in between. CDR1 and CDR2 (germline): SGHRS, YFSETQ. The CDR3 is 13 amino acids. CDR3 DNA: TGCGCCACGGCGCGGGAGGTGAACTATGGCTACACCTTC. This translates into CATAREVNYGYTF.

CDR3 coding DNA: TGTGCCACCAGCGACGGACAGGGCGACCGCCAGCCCCAGCATTTT. It encodes CATSDGQGDRQPQHF. This chain connects TRBV15 to TRBJ1-5; 8 bases match TRBD1. Germline CDR1 is LNHNV and CDR2 is YYDKDF (reference sequence). CDR3 length: 15 residues. V dropped 5 bases and J dropped 7; count of bases not matched to a gene: 10.

The chain links TRBV10-1 to TRBJ1-2; D may be TRBD1 (5 bases). The V end was cut by 0 bases, the J end by 5 bases, with 19 bases between. CDR3 length: 17 amino acids. Germline V gives CDR1 WNHNN, CDR2 SYGVQD (reference sequence). This chain's CDR3 is CASSESGPPQGTYGYTF. CDR3 bases: TGCGCCAGCAGTGAGTCGGGCCCTCCCCAGGGTACGTATGGCTACACCTTC.

The rearrangement links TRBV5-1 to TRBJ2-4, with TRBD2 identical over 11 bases. Germline V gene data show CDR1 as SGHRS and CDR2 as YFSETQ. V dropped 2 bases and J dropped 8; count of bases not matched to a gene: 6. CDR3 length equals 15 residues. CDR3 amino acids: CASSFSGGAGDIQYF. Written as DNA, the CDR3 is TGCGCCAGCAGCTTTAGCGGGGGGGCGGGGGACATTCAGTACTTC.

The chain combines TRBV29-1 with TRBJ2-1; 13 nucleotides line up with TRBD2. The germline gives CDR1 SQVTM, CDR2 ANQGSEA. Losses at the gene ends were 6 bases for V and 6 bases for J; bases not matched to a gene: 20. The CDR3 totals 19 residues. The CDR3 DNA follows: TGCAGCGTCCAACAACCGAGGGGACTAGCGGGAAAACGTGCCAATGAGCAGTTCTTC. This codes for CSVQQPRGLAGKRANEQFF.